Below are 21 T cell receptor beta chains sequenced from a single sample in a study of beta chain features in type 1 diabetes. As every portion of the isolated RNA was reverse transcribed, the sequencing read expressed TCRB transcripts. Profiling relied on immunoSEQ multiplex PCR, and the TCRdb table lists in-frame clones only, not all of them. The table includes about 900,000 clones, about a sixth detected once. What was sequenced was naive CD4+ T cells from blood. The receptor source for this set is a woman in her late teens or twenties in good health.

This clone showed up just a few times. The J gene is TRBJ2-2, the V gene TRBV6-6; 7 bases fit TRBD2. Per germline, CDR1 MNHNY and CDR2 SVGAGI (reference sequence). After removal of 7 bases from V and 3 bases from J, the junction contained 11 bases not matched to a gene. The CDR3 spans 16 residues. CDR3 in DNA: TGTGCCAGCAATCCAAGGGAGGGCAGCCACACCGGGGAGCTGTTTTTT. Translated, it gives CASNPREGSHTGELFF.

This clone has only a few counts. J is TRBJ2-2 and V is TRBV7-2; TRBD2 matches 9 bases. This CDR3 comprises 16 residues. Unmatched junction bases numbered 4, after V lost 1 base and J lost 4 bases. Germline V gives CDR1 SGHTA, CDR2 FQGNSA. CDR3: CASSLEAGGVTGELFF. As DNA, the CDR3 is TGTGCCAGCAGCTTAGAAGCGGGAGGTGTCACCGGGGAGCTGTTTTTT.

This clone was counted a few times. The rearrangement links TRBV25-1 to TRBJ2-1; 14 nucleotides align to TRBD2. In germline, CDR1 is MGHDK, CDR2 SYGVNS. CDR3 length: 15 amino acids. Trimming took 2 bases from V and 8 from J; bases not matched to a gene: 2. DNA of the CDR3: TGTGCCAGCAGTGAAGGACTAGCGGGAGGTGATGAGCAGTTCTTC. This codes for CASSEGLAGGDEQFF.

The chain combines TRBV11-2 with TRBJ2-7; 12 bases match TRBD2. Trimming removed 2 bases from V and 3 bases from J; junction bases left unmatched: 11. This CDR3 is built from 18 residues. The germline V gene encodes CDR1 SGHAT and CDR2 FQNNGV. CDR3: CASSLTTSGSLRVYEQYF. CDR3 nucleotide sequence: TGTGCCAGCAGCTTAACGACTAGCGGGAGTCTCCGGGTCTACGAGCAGTACTTC.

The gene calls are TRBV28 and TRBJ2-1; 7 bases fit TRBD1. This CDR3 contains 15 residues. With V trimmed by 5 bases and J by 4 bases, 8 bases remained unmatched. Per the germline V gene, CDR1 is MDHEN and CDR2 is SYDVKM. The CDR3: CASSETGMPYNEQFF. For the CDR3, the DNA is TGTGCCAGCAGTGAGACAGGGATGCCATACAATGAGCAGTTCTTC.

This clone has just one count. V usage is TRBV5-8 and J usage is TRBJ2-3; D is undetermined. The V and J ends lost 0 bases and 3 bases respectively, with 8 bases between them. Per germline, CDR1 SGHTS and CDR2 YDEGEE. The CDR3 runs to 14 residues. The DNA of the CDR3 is TGTGCCAGCAGCTTGGAAGACTCGACAGATACGCAGTATTTT. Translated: CASSLEDSTDTQYF. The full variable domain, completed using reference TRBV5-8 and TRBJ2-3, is EAGVTQSPTHLIKTRGQQATLRCSPISGHTSVYWYQQALGLGLQFLLWYDEGEERNRGNFPPRFSGRQFPNYSSELNVNALELEDSALYLCASSLEDSTDTQYFGPGTRLTVL.

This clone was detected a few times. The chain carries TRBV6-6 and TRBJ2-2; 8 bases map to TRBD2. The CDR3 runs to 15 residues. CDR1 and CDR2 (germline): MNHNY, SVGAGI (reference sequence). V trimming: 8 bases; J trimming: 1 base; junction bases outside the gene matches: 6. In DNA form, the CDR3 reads TGTGCCAGCCTATTACGGGAGGGGAACACCGGGGAGCTGTTTTTT. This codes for CASLLREGNTGELFF.

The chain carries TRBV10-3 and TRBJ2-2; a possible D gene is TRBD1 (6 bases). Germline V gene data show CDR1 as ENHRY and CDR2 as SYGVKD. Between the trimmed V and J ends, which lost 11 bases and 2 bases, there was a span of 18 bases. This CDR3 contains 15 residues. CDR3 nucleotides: TGTGCCTCCCATGACAGGAGCACAAACACCGGGGAGCTGTTTTTT. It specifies CASHDRSTNTGELFF.

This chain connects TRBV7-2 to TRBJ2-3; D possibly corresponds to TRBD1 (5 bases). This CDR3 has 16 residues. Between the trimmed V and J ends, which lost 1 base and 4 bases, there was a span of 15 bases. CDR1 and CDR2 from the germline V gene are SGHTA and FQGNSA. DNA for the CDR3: TGTGCCAGCAGCTTAGGTCCCTGGGGCCCAGCAGATACGCAGTATTTT. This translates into CASSLGPWGPADTQYF.

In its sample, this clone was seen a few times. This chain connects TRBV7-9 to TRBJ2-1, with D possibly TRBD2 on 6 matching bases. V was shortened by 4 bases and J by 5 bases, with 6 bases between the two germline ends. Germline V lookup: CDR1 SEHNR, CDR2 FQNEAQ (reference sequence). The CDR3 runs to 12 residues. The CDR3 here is CASSWEDNEQFF. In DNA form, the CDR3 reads TGTGCCAGCAGCTGGGAGGACAATGAGCAGTTCTTC.

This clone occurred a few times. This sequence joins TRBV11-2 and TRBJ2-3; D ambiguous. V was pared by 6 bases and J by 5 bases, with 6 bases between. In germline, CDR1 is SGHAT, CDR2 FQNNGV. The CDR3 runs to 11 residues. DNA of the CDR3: TGTGCCAGCAGATCGGGAGATACGCAGTATTTT. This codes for CASRSGDTQYF.

The CDR3 reads CASSLEGDYGYTF. CDR3 DNA sequence: TGTGCCAGCAGCTTGGAGGGGGACTATGGCTACACCTTC. This sequence joins TRBV5-4 and TRBJ1-2; a weak D match, TRBD1 (6 bases). V was trimmed by 0 bases and J by 3 bases, leaving 6 bases between them. This CDR3 region has 13 residues. CDR1 SGHNT and CDR2 YYREEE come from the germline V gene (reference sequence).

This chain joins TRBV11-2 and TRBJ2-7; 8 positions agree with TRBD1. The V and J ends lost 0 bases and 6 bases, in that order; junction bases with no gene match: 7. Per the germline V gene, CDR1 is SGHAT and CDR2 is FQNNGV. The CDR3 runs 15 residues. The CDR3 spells CASSLDRDRSIEQYF. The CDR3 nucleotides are TGTGCCAGCAGCTTAGACCGGGACAGGTCCATCGAGCAGTACTTC. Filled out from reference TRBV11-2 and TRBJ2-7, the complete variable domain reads EAGVAQSPRYKIIEKRQSVAFWCNPISGHATLYWYQQILGQGPKLLIQFQNNGVVDDSQLPKDRFSAERLKGVDSTLKIQPAKLEDSAVYLCASSLDRDRSIEQYFGPGTRLTVT.

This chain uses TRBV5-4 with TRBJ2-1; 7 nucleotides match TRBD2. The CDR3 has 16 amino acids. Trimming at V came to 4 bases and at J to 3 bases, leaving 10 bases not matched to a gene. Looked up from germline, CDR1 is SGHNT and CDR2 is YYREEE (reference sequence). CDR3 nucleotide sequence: TGTGCCAGCAGCGCGAAGGCCCCTAGCGGCTACAATGAGCAGTTCTTC. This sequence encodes CASSAKAPSGYNEQFF.

CDR3 DNA sequence: TGTGCCAGCCTCCGAGTGACCTCCTACGAGCAGTACTTC. It encodes CASLRVTSYEQYF. The V call is TRBV7-2, the J call TRBJ2-7; D gene unclear. CDR1 SGHTA and CDR2 FQGNSA come from the germline V gene. V was cut by 8 bases and J by 0 bases, with 11 bases left in between. The CDR3 loop spans 13 amino acids.

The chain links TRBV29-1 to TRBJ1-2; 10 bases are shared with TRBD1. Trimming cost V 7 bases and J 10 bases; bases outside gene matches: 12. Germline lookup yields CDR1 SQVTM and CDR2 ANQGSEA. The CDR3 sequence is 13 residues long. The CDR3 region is CSEQKFGTGDYTF. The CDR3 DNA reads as TGCAGCGAACAAAAGTTCGGGACAGGGGACTACACCTTC.

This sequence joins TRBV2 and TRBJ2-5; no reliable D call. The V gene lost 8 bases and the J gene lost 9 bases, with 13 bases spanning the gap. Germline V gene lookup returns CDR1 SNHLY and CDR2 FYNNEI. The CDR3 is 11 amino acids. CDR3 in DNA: TGTGCCAGCCGGCAGGCGAACCCCCAGTACTTC. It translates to CASRQANPQYF.

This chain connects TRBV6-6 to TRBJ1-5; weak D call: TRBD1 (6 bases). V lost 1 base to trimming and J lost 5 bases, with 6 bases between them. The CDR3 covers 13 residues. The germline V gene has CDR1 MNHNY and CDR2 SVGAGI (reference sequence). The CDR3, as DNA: TGTGCCAGCAGTTACTACAGGGATCAGCCCCAGCATTTT. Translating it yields CASSYYRDQPQHF.

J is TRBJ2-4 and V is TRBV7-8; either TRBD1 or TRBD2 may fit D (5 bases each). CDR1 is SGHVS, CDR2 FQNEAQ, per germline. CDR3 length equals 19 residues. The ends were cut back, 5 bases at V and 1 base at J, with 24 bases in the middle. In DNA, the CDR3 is TGTGCCAGCAGCCCGAGGGCTAAGGATTCCTGGGGGGCCAAAAACATTCAGTACTTC. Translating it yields CASSPRAKDSWGAKNIQYF.

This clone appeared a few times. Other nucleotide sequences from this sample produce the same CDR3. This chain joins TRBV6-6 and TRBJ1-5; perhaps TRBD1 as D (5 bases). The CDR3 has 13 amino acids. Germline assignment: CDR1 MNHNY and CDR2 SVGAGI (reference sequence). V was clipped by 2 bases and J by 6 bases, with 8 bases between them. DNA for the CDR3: TGTGCCAGCAGTTACATGGGGGGTCAGCCCCAGCATTTT. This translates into CASSYMGGQPQHF.

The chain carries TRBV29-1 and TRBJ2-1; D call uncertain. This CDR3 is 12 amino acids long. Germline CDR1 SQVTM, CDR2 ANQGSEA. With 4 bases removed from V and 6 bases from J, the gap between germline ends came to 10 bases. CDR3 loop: CSVVLGSNEQFF. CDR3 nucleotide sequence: TGCAGCGTTGTGTTGGGCAGCAATGAGCAGTTCTTC.